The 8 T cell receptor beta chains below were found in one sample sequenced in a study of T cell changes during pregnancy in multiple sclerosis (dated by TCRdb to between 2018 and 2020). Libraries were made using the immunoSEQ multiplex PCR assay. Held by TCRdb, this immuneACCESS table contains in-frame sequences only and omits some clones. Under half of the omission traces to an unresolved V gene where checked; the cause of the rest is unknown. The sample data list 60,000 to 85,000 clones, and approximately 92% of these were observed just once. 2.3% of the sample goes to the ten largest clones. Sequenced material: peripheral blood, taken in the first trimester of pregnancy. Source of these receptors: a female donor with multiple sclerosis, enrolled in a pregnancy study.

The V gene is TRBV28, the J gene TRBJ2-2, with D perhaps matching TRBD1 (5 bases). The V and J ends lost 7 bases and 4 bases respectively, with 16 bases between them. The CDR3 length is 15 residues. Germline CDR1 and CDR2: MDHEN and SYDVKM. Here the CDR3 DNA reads TGTGCCAGCACCCTGGGCCCTGGGGCCACCGGGGAGCTGTTTTTT. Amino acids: CASTLGPGATGELFF.

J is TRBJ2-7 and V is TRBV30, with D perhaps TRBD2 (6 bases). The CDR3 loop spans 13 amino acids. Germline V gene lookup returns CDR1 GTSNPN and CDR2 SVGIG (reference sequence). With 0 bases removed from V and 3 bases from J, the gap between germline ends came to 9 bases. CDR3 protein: CAWSVGGVYEQYF. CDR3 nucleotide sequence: TGTGCCTGGAGTGTAGGCGGGGTCTACGAGCAGTACTTC.

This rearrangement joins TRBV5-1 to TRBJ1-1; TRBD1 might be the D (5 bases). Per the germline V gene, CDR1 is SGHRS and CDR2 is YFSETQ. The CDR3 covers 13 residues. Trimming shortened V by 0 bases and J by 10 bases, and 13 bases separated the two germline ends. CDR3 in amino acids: CASSLGSGRGAFF. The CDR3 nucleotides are TGCGCCAGCAGCTTGGGGTCAGGGCGGGGAGCTTTCTTT.

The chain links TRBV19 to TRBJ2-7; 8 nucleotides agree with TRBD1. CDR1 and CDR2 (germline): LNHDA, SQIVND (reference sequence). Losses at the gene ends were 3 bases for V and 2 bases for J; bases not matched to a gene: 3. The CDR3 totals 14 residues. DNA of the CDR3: TGTGCCAGTAGTATGTCGGACAGGGCCTACGAGCAGTACTTC. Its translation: CASSMSDRAYEQYF.

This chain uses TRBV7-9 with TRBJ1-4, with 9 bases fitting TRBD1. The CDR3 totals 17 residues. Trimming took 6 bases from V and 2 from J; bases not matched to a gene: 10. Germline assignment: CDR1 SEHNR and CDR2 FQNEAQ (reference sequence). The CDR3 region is CASRLQGAGFTNEKLFF. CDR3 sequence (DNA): TGTGCCAGCAGACTACAGGGGGCGGGATTTACTAATGAAAAACTGTTTTTT.

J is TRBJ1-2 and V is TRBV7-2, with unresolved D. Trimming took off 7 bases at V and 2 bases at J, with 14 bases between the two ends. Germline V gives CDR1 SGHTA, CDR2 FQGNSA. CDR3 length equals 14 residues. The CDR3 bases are TGTGCCAGCACCCCAGGAGGGCCAAACTATGGCTACACCTTC. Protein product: CASTPGGPNYGYTF.

The CDR3 region is CASSVAAGKGYTF. The CDR3, as DNA: TGTGCCAGCAGCGTAGCCGCAGGGAAAGGCTACACCTTC. This rearrangement joins TRBV9 to TRBJ1-2, with D possibly being TRBD1 (5 bases). Germline CDR1 and CDR2: SGDLS and YYNGEE. This CDR3 has 13 amino acids. The germline V and J ends were trimmed by 0 bases and 8 bases, with 11 bases remaining between them. Complete variable domain (other parts from reference TRBV9 and TRBJ1-2): DSGVTQTPKHLITATGQRVTLRCSPRSGDLSVYWYQQSLDQGLQFLIQYYNGEERAKGNILERFSAQQFPDLHSELNLSSLELGDSALYFCASSVAAGKGYTFGSGTRLTVV.

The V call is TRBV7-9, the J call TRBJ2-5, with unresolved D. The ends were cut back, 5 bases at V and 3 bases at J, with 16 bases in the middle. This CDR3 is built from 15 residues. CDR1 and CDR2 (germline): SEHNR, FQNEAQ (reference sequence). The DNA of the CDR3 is TGTGCCAGCAGCCCTAGTGGTGGCGGAAAAGAGACCCAGTACTTC. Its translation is CASSPSGGGKETQYF.